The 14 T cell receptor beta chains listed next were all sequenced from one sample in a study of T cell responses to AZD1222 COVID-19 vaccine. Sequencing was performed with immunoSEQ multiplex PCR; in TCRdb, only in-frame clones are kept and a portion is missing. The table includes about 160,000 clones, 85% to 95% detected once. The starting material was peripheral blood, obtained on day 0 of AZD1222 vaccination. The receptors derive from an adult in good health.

CDR3 coding DNA: TGTGCCAGCAGTTCCCTTGGCTATGGCTACACCTTC. Encoded protein: CASSSLGYGYTF. The chain joins TRBV5-6 to TRBJ1-2; no clear D. The CDR3 has 12 amino acids. Germline V gives CDR1 SGHDT, CDR2 YYEEEE. V was trimmed by 5 bases and J by 4 bases, leaving 9 bases between them.

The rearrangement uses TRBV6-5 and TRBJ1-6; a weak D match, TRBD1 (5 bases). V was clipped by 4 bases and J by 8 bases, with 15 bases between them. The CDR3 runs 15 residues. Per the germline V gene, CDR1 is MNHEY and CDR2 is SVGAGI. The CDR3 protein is CASSSLGGFDSPLHF. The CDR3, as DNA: TGTGCCAGCAGTTCTCTGGGGGGGTTTGATTCACCCCTCCACTTT.

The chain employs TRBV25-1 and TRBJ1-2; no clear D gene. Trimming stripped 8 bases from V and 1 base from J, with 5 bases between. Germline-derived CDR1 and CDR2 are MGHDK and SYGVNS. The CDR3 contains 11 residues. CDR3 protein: CASANNYGYTF. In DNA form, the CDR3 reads TGTGCCAGCGCAAATAACTATGGCTACACCTTC.

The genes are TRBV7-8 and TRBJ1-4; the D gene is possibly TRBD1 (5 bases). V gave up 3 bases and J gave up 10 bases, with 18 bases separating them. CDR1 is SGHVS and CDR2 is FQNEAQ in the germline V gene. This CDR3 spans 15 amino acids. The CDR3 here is CASSFSGGMGGKLFF. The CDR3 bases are TGTGCCAGCAGCTTCTCCGGGGGGATGGGGGGAAAACTGTTTTTT.

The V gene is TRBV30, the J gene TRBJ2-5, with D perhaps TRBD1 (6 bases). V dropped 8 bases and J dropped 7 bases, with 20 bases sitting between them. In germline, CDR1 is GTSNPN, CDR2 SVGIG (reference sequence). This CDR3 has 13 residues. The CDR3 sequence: CAADRSGSGTQYF. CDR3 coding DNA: TGTGCCGCTGACAGGTCCGGTTCAGGGACCCAGTACTTC. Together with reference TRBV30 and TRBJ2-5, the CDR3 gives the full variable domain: SQTIHQWPATLVQPVGSPLSLECTVEGTSNPNLYWYRQAAGRGLQLLFYSVGIGQISSEVPQNLSASRPQDRQFILSSKKLLLSDSGFYLCAADRSGSGTQYFGPGTRLLVL.

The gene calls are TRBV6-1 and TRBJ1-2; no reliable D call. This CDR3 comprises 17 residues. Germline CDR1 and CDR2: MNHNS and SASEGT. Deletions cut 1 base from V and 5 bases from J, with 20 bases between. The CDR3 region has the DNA TGTGCCAGCAGTGAAGGCGTTATACCAAGGGATGGGTATGGCTACACCTTC. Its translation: CASSEGVIPRDGYGYTF.

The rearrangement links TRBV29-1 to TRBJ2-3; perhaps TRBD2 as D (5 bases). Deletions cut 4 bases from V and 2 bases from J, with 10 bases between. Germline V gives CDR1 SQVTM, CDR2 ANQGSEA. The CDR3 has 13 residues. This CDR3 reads CSVVGGLTDTQYF. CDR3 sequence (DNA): TGCAGCGTTGTAGGCGGACTCACAGATACGCAGTATTTT.

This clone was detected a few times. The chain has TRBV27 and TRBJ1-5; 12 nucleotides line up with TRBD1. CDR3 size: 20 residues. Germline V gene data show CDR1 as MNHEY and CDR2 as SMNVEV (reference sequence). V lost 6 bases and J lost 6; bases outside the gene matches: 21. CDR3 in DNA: TGTGCCAGCAGGGGGGAGCGGGACAGGGGGCAACGGAATAAGGGTCAGCCCCAGCATTTT. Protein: CASRGERDRGQRNKGQPQHF.

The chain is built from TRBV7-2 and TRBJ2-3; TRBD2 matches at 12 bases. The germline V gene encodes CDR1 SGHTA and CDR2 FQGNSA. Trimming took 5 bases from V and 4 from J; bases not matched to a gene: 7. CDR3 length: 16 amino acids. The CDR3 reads CASSAGTSGSSDTQYF. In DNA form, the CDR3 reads TGTGCCAGCAGCGCCGGGACTAGCGGGTCCTCAGATACGCAGTATTTT.

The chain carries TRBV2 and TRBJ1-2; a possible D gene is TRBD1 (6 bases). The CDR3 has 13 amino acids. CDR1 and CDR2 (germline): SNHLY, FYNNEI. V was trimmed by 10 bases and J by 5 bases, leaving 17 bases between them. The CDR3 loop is CATRLQGWYGYTF. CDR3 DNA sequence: TGTGCCACGCGTCTACAGGGTTGGTATGGCTACACCTTC.

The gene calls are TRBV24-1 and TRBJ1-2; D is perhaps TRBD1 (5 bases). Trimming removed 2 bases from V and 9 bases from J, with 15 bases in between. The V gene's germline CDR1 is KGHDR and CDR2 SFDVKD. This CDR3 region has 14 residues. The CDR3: CATSDSPRQSSYTF. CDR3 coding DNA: TGTGCCACCAGTGATTCTCCCCGACAGAGCAGCTACACCTTC.

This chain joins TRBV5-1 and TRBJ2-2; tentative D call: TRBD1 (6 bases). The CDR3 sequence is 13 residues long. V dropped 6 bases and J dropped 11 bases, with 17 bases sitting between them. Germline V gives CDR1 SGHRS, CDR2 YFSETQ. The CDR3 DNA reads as TGCGCCAGCACTGGACAGTCCCGAGGAGAGCTGTTTTTT. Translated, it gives CASTGQSRGELFF.

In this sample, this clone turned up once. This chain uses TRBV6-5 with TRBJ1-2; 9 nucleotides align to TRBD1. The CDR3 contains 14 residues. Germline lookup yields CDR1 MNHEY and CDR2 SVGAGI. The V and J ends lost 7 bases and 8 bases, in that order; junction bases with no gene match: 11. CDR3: CASKRTGVVGGYTF. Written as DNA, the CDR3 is TGTGCCAGCAAACGGACAGGGGTGGTCGGGGGCTACACCTTC.

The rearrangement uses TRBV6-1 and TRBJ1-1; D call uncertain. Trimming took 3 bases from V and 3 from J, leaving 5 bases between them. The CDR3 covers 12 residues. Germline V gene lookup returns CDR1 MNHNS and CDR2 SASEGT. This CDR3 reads CASSDPYTEAFF. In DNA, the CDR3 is TGTGCCAGCAGTGATCCGTACACTGAAGCTTTCTTT.